This entry concerns a single TCR beta chain. The antigen is undetermined. The nonmyeloablative bone marrow transplants came from related graft donors, with transient mixed chimerism. Unstimulated regulatory T cells (CD4+CD25+CD127-), CD4+CD25- non-regulatory cells, CD4 and CD8 cells were FACS-sorted from thawed PBMCs. Data came from immunoSEQ multiplex PCR; TCRdb stores just in-frame clones and leaves some out. The repertoire has under 90,000 clones, roughly 91% of them found once; the top ten carry 1.6%. The source of the sample is a study of Tregs in tolerant kidney transplant recipients. Study-level findings and limits: For some patients, primers changed over time, blocking nucleotide-level comparison. Biological reproducibility was not directly addressed in this study.

Germline V CDR1 and CDR2: MNHEY, SVGAGI. Between the trimmed V and J ends, which lost 6 bases and 0 bases, there was a span of 12 bases. The CDR3 runs to 15 residues. The genes are TRBV6-5 and TRBJ2-1, with D maybe TRBD2 (6 bases). The sequences come from CD4+ T cells from blood (PBMCs), collected 24 months after the transplant. The origin of this receptor is a human patient who received a combined kidney and bone marrow transplant. Some T cells may be supplied by the graft donor. CDR3 region: CASSRDWSSYNEQFF. CDR3 coding DNA: TGTGCCAGCAGCAGGGACTGGAGCTCCTACAATGAGCAGTTCTTC.